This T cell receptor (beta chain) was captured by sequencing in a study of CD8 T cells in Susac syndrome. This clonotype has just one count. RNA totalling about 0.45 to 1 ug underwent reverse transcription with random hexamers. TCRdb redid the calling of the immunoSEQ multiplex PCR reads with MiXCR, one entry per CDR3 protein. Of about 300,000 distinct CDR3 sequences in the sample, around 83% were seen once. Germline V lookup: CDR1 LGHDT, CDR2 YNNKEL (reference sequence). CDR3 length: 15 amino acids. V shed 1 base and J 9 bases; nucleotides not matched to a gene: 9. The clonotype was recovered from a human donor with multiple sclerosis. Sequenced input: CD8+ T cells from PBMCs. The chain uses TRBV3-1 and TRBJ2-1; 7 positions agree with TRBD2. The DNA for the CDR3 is TGTGCCAGCAGCCAAGCGGGAGGAAGGGGTTTTGAGCAGTTCTTC. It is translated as CASSQAGGRGFEQFF.